This paragraph reports one T cell receptor beta chain. This clone was observed once. Its antigen has not been determined. Base quality data are lacking; no much larger clone is found one base away. CDR1 is given as SGHTA and CDR2 as FQGNSA, both from the germline V gene. Trimmed from V: 5 bases; trimmed from J: 6 bases; junction bases lacking a gene match: 12. Measured from the cysteine to the phenylalanine, the CDR3 is 15 residues long. The only DNA kept is the CDR3, 45 bases in frame from the first base. The CDR3 regions of human TCRbeta chains were analyzed by immunosequencing. The authors' pipeline ran thus. Repertoire TCRs were checked for matches against a reference library of SARS-CoV-2-specific TCRs that had been generated using the MIRA antigen-specificity platform. Breadth was defined as the fraction of unique TCRs that were SARS-CoV-2-associated. Depth was defined as the fraction of total T cells that were SARS-CoV-2-associated. Using the MIRA data, every spike-specific TCR was mapped to the spike region that the TCR reacted to and assigned to either a CD4 or a CD8 class. Log10-transformed breadth and depth values were compared by one-way ANOVA with Sidak's multiple comparisons tests. TCRdb took over this immuneACCESS table, retaining in-frame rearrangements with V and J assigned. Such tables are incomplete; in checked studies, under half of the missing clones stem from an unresolved V gene, and the remainder is unexplained. V, J and clone size reflect that table, while D and trimming were determined from the DNA. The sample includes 120,000 or so clones, with about 90% observed a single time. Jointly, the top ten make up roughly a tenth of the sample.

Explained via the paper, the time point label denotes: baseline before first vaccination. Samples from vaccinated people were obtained from the UK trials COV001 and COV002, which included a single-blind randomized controlled phase 2/3 trial of AZD1222 (ChAdOx1 nCoV-19) in healthy adults. For TCRbeta chain sequencing, PBMC samples from trial participants were taken at day 0 and at day 28 after the second dose. The sample belongs to a study of T cell responses to AZD1222 COVID-19 vaccine (dated by TCRdb to the early 2020s). Some background on the complete study: Because spike-specific TCR depth and breadth did not differ between the two schedules, AZD1222 recipients who got a second dose at roughly 4 weeks were pooled with those who got a second dose at roughly 12 weeks. A total of more than 230 trial participants underwent TCR sequencing, of whom 207 received two doses of AZD1222 and approximately 25 received two doses of the MenACWY control vaccine. Trial participants were enrolled by age into 18-55, 56-69 and 70-plus year subgroups, with approximately 160, 26 and 62 TCR-sequenced participants respectively. Broad study findings and their caveats: Conclusions about previously exposed vaccinees are limited, since just five to seven AZD1222 recipients were seropositive for SARS-CoV-2 at baseline. After two AZD1222 doses, spike-specific TCR breadth and depth were significantly higher than at day 0 and than in MenACWY recipients. Because no samples from the day 14 peak response were available, repertoires could be characterized only after the peak T cell response. CD4 TCRs associated with the vaccine covered the entire spike protein, and the dominant responses were in regions 160-218 and 743-854. Most participants were white British and females outnumbered males, and the authors suggested that clonal diversity may have been underestimated. The 56-69-year group was small, and its depth increase did not reach significance, likely because of low power. Epitopes outside the regions mutated in the B.1.351 and B.1.1.7 variants were reportedly recognized by nearly half of the unique spike-specific TCRs.

In this chain, TRBV7-2 is recombined with TRBJ1-2; 7 bases in between match TRBD1. Sequences were derived from peripheral blood, sampled on day 0 of AZD1222 vaccination. This clonotype was sampled from an adult in good health. The DNA reads as follows: TGTGCCAGCAGCCCTCCGACAGGGCCAAAGAATGGCTACACCTTC. This gives the protein CASSPPTGPKNGYTF.